These 21 T cell receptor beta chains were all obtained from the same sample, sequenced in a study of T cell responses to AZD1222 COVID-19 vaccine. Assay: immunoSEQ multiplex PCR; the TCRdb copy retains only in-frame clones and omits some. Among about 140,000 clones listed, more than 85% were seen once. Here the sequenced sample was peripheral blood, taken on day 0 of AZD1222 vaccination. These receptors were obtained from an adult in good health.

The chain joins TRBV4-2 to TRBJ1-6, with unresolved D. V lost 2 bases to trimming and J lost 5 bases, with 10 bases between them. The CDR3 totals 15 residues. Per the germline V gene, CDR1 is LGHNA and CDR2 is YNFKEQ. The CDR3 region has the DNA TGTGCCAGCAGCCAATCACGGAGAGATAATTCACCCCTCCACTTT. Amino acid sequence: CASSQSRRDNSPLHF.

The CDR3 reads CASSFAGVNGYTF. For the CDR3, the DNA is TGTGCCAGCAGCTTTGCAGGGGTAAACGGCTACACCTTC. The gene calls are TRBV11-2 and TRBJ1-2; TRBD1 might be the D (6 bases). CDR1 and CDR2 from the germline V gene are SGHAT and FQNNGV. V lost 3 bases and J 8 bases, leaving 13 bases between the germline ends. The CDR3 has 13 amino acids.

This clone occurred once. This chain joins TRBV5-1 and TRBJ1-3, with 7 bases identical to TRBD1. Per germline, CDR1 SGHRS and CDR2 YFSETQ. The CDR3 spans 16 residues. V gave up 2 bases and J gave up 4 bases; unmatched junction bases: 9. The chain's CDR3 is CASSFGDTGDGNTIYF. CDR3 nucleotide sequence: TGCGCCAGCAGCTTCGGGGACACAGGGGACGGAAACACCATATATTTT.

This chain connects TRBV2 to TRBJ2-5, with D possibly TRBD1 on 6 matching bases. The CDR3 loop spans 14 amino acids. V lost 3 bases, J lost 3 bases, and 11 bases lay in between. CDR1 is SNHLY, CDR2 FYNNEI, per germline. Here the CDR3 reads CASSDEAGEETQYF. The CDR3 DNA follows: TGTGCCAGCAGTGATGAGGCAGGGGAAGAGACCCAGTACTTC.

This rearrangement joins TRBV6-6 to TRBJ1-5; D is ambiguous. The CDR3 is made up of 14 amino acids. V gave up 6 bases and J gave up 0 bases, with 9 bases separating them. From germline, CDR1 is MNHNY and CDR2 SVGAGI (reference sequence). The DNA of the CDR3 is TGTGCCAGCAGCCCTGAGTATAGCAATCAGCCCCAGCATTTT. Its protein is CASSPEYSNQPQHF.

The V gene is TRBV5-6, the J gene TRBJ2-6, with D hard to call. CDR1 and CDR2 from the germline V gene are SGHDT and YYEEEE. With 3 bases removed from V and 2 bases from J, the gap between germline ends came to 6 bases. CDR3 length equals 14 residues. CDR3 DNA sequence: TGTGCCAGCAGCTCGCTGACTGGGGCCAACGTCCTGACTTTC. Protein: CASSSLTGANVLTF.

This clone was counted a single time. V is TRBV6-5 and J is TRBJ2-7; no clear D. Germline loops: CDR1 MNHEY, CDR2 SVGAGI. V lost 3 bases, J lost 1 base, and 10 bases lay in between. The CDR3 loop spans 14 amino acids. This CDR3 reads CASSYAGESYEQYF. DNA for the CDR3: TGTGCCAGCAGTTATGCTGGGGAATCCTACGAGCAGTACTTC.

This chain links TRBV4-1 with TRBJ1-5; D not resolved. The CDR3 length is 14 residues. Germline V lookup: CDR1 MGHRA, CDR2 YSYEKL. The V and J ends lost 3 bases and 0 bases respectively, with 6 bases between them. DNA for the CDR3: TGCGCCAGCAGCCATGACTATAGCAATCAGCCCCAGCATTTT. Its protein is CASSHDYSNQPQHF.

V is TRBV4-1 and J is TRBJ1-1; maybe TRBD1 (6 bases). CDR3 size: 15 residues. V was clipped by 7 bases and J by 7 bases, with 22 bases between them. Looked up from germline, CDR1 is MGHRA and CDR2 is YSYEKL. CDR3 DNA: TGCGCCAGCAAACCCCAGCGGGGGGCTCGGGGTGAAGCTTTCTTT. This translates into CASKPQRGARGEAFF.

This rearrangement joins TRBV11-3 to TRBJ1-2; D not resolved. CDR1 SGHNT and CDR2 YENEEA come from the germline V gene. This CDR3 region has 13 residues. V was shortened by 2 bases and J by 5 bases, with 9 bases between the two germline ends. DNA of the CDR3: TGTGCCAGCAGCTTAAATAAGGAGTATGGCTACACCTTC. This gives the protein CASSLNKEYGYTF.

This chain links TRBV11-2 with TRBJ1-2; D uncertain. CDR1 is SGHAT, CDR2 FQNNGV, per germline. The CDR3 is 13 residues long. V was pared by 1 base and J by 5 bases, with 8 bases between. CDR3 residues: CASSLGAAYGYTF. The DNA for the CDR3 is TGTGCCAGCAGCTTAGGGGCAGCGTATGGCTACACCTTC.

The rearrangement uses TRBV5-1 and TRBJ1-2, with 11 bases lining up with TRBD1. The CDR3 has 14 residues. CDR1 and CDR2 from the germline V gene are SGHRS and YFSETQ. Losses at the gene ends were 2 bases for V and 5 bases for J; bases not matched to a gene: 2. CDR3 DNA: TGCGCCAGCAGCTTTGGGACAGGGGGATATGGCTACACCTTC. Translation gives CASSFGTGGYGYTF.

The chain uses TRBV2 and TRBJ1-2; D is ambiguous. Germline CDR1 SNHLY, CDR2 FYNNEI. This CDR3 comprises 15 residues. Deletions cut 0 bases from V and 0 bases from J, with 8 bases between. The CDR3 DNA reads as TGTGCCAGCAGTGAAGCGCTTCGGCCTAACTATGGCTACACCTTC. The encoded protein is CASSEALRPNYGYTF. Filled out from reference TRBV2 and TRBJ1-2, the complete variable domain reads EPEVTQTPSHQVTQMGQEVILRCVPISNHLYFYWYRQILGQKVEFLVSFYNNEISEKSEIFDDQFSVERPDGSNFTLKIRSTKLEDSAMYFCASSEALRPNYGYTFGSGTRLTVV.

In DNA form, the CDR3 reads TGTGCCACCAGTGATTGGGGTAGCACTGCGTCGGACGGGGCCAACGTCCTGACTTTC. Residues: CATSDWGSTASDGANVLTF. The chain employs TRBV24-1 and TRBJ2-6, with D hard to call. Germline V gives CDR1 KGHDR, CDR2 SFDVKD. The CDR3 extends over 19 amino acids. V was cut by 2 bases and J by 4 bases, with 20 bases left in between.

The table lists this clone with a few counts. The V call is TRBV5-4, the J call TRBJ1-6, with a weak D call TRBD1 (5 bases). Germline V gives CDR1 SGHNT, CDR2 YYREEE (reference sequence). The CDR3 consists of 14 residues. V was shortened by 0 bases and J by 9 bases, with 10 bases between the two germline ends. DNA of the CDR3: TGTGCCAGCAGCTTGGGAGGCGGGACTTCACCCCTCCACTTT. The encoded protein is CASSLGGGTSPLHF.

This chain connects TRBV28 to TRBJ1-2; weak D call: TRBD1 (5 bases). The CDR3 extends over 12 amino acids. V lost 6 bases to trimming and J lost 8 bases, with 13 bases between them. The germline V gene encodes CDR1 MDHEN and CDR2 SYDVKM. The CDR3 region is CASRPSGQGYTF. The CDR3 DNA reads TGTGCCAGCAGACCGTCGGGGCAGGGCTACACCTTC.

This chain uses TRBV28 with TRBJ2-3, with 12 bases matching TRBD2. V shed 5 bases, J shed 3 bases, and the junction held 6 bases outside the gene matches. Germline lookup yields CDR1 MDHEN and CDR2 SYDVKM. This CDR3 has 16 amino acids. The CDR3 sequence: CASSTAGLAGTDTQYF. Written as DNA, the CDR3 is TGTGCCAGCAGTACAGCCGGACTAGCGGGAACAGATACGCAGTATTTT.

A single count supports this clone. This sequence joins TRBV6-2 or TRBV6-3 and TRBJ1-1; D is ambiguous. The V and J ends lost 0 bases and 4 bases respectively, with 9 bases between them. Per germline, CDR1 MNHEY and CDR2 SVGEGT. The CDR3 spans 14 residues. The CDR3 DNA follows: TGTGCCAGCAGTTACTCCCCAGAGGCCACTGAAGCTTTCTTT. Its protein product is CASSYSPEATEAFF.

This sequence joins TRBV6-2 or TRBV6-3 and TRBJ1-6; D uncertain. Germline V CDR1 and CDR2: MNHEY, SVGEGT. This CDR3 contains 16 residues. The germline V and J ends were trimmed by 5 bases and 8 bases, with 19 bases remaining between them. CDR3 protein: CASSDLMTRGDSPLHF. The CDR3 region has the DNA TGTGCCAGCAGTGACCTTATGACAAGAGGAGATTCACCCCTCCACTTT.

V and J are TRBV3-1 (or the pseudogene TRBV3-2) and TRBJ1-5, with a possible D match to TRBD1 (6 bases). This CDR3 has 16 amino acids. V lost 4 bases to trimming and J lost 3 bases, with 16 bases between them. CDR1 LGHDT and CDR2 YNNKEL come from the germline V gene (reference sequence). CDR3 sequence reads: CASSRDPDSHNQPQHF. CDR3 in DNA: TGTGCCAGCAGCCGGGATCCGGACAGCCACAATCAGCCCCAGCATTTT.

To note about this clone: Other DNA sequences of this sample code for an identical CDR3. This chain's CDR3 is CASSQAGANVLTF. CDR3 sequence (DNA): TGTGCCAGCAGCCAAGCTGGGGCCAACGTCCTGACTTTC. The chain carries TRBV3-1 (or the pseudogene TRBV3-2) and TRBJ2-6, with unresolved D. The ends were cut back, 1 base at V and 2 bases at J, with 0 bases in the middle. The CDR3 sequence is 13 residues long. CDR1 and CDR2 from the germline V gene are LGHDT and YNNKEL (reference sequence).